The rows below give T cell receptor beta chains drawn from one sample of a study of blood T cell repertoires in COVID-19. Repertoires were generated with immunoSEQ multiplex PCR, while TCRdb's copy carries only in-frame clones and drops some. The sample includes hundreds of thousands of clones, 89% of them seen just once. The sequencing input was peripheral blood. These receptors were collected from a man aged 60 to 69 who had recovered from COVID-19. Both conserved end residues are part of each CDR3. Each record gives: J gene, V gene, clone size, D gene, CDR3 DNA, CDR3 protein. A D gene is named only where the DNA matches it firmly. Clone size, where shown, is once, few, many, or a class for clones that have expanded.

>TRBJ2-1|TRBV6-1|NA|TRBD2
TGTGCCAGCAGTGGGACTAGCGGGGCCAATGAGCAGTTCTTC
CASSGTSGANEQFF
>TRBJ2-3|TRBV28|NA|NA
TGTGCCAGCAGGCGTAGCTCAATGACTTCAGATACGCAGTATTTT
CASRRSSMTSDTQYF
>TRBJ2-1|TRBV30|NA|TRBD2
TGTGCCTGGAGTGTCTCGGTCGAGCGGGGACTAGCGGGAGGGCCCTACAATGAGCAGTTCTTC
CAWSVSVERGLAGGPYNEQFF
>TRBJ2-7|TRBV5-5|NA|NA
TGTGCCAGCAGCTTGTTCCCCCTATACGAGCAGTACTTC
CASSLFPLYEQYF
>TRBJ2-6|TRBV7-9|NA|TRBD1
TGTGCCAGCAGCTTGGGACAGGGGGTAGGAGGGGCCAACGTCCTGACTTTC
CASSLGQGVGGANVLTF
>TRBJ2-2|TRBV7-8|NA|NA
TGTGCCAGCAGCTCGAGTATGGCCGGGGAGCTGTTTTTT
CASSSSMAGELFF
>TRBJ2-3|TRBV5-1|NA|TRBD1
TGCGCCAGCAGCTGGACAGGGGGCGCCGCCACAGATACGCAGTATTTT
CASSWTGGAATDTQYF
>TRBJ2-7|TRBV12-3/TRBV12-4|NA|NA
TGTGCCAGCAGTTGGTACAGGGTTGGGGAGCAGTACTTC
CASSWYRVGEQYF
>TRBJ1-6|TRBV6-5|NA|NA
TGTGCCAGCAGTCGAACAGAATATAGTTCACCCCTCCACTTT
CASSRTEYSSPLHF
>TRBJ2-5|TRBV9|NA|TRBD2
TGTGCCAGCAGCGTAGGGGGGCTAGCGGGAGTAGAGACCCAGTACTTC
CASSVGGLAGVETQYF
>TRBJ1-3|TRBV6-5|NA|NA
TGTGCCAGCAGTTCGGGATTCTCTGGAAACACCATATATTTT
CASSSGFSGNTIYF
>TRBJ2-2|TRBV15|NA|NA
TGTGCCACCAGCAGGAAGGGGTTGAGAACCGGGGAGCTGTTTTTT
CATSRKGLRTGELFF
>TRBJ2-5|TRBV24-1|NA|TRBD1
TGTGCCACTTCACAGGGGCCACAAGAGACCCAGTACTTC
CATSQGPQETQYF
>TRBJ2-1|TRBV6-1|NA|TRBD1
TGTGCCAGCAGTGAAGGTGACAGGGGGCGGGATGAGCAGTTCTTC
CASSEGDRGRDEQFF
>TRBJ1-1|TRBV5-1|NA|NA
TGCGCCAGCAGCTTGGGCCTGAGTGCCAATTTAAACACTGAAGCTTTCTTT
CASSLGLSANLNTEAFF
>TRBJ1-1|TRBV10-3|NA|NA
TGTGCCATCAGTGAGCAGGGGTCCACTGAAGCTTTCTTT
CAISEQGSTEAFF
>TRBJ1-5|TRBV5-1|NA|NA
TGCGCCAGCAGCTTACAGGGAACGAGCAATCAGCCCCAGCATTTT
CASSLQGTSNQPQHF
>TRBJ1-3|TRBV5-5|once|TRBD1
TGTGCCAGCAGCTTGGACAGGGGGTTTACCTCTGGAAACACCATATATTTT
CASSLDRGFTSGNTIYF
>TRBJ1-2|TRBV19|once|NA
TGTGCCAGTAGTATTGTCCAGGGAAACTATGGCTACACCTTC
CASSIVQGNYGYTF
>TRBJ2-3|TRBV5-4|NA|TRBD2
TGTGCCAGCAGCTTCTTGACTAGCGGGAATACAGATACGCAGTATTTT
CASSFLTSGNTDTQYF
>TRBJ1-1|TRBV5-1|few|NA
TGCGCCAGCAGCTTGGAGCTGAACACTGAAGCTTTCTTT
CASSLELNTEAFF
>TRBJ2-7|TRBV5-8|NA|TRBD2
TGTGCCAGCACCCTGGGAGGGAGGTCCTACGAGCAGTACTTC
CASTLGGRSYEQYF
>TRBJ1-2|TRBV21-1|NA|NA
TGTGCCAGCACCCCCGGGACAGCTATACCCTATGGCTACACCTTC
CASTPGTAIPYGYTF
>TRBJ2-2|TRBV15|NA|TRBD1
TGTGCCACCAGCAGAGGGACAGGGAGTGGCGGGGAGCTGTTTTTT
CATSRGTGSGGELFF
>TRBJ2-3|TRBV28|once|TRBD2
TGTGCCAGCCTAGCGGGAGTTGAAGATACGCAGTATTTT
CASLAGVEDTQYF
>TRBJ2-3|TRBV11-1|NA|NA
TGTGCCAGCAGCTTGAGGGAAAGAACAGATACGCAGTATTTT
CASSLRERTDTQYF
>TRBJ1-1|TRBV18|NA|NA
TGTGCCAGCTCACTCGACCAGGGAACCTCGAACACTGAAGCTTTCTTT
CASSLDQGTSNTEAFF
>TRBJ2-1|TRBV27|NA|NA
TGTGCCAGCAGTTTATCGAGGAATGAGCAGTTCTTC
CASSLSRNEQFF
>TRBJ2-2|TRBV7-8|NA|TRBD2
TGTGCCAGCAGCCCAATAGCGGGAGCCCACACCGGGGAGCTGTTTTTT
CASSPIAGAHTGELFF
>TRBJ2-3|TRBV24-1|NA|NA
TGTGCCACCAGTGCGGCAGGAACGAGCACAGATACGCAGTATTTT
CATSAAGTSTDTQYF
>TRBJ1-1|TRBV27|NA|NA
TGTGCCAGCAACCCCCGGGACACCAGGCGAGCTTTCTTT
CASNPRDTRRAFF
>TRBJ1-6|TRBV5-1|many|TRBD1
TGCGCCAGCAGCTCCCTGACAGGGGAGGGCTCACCCCTCCACTTT
CASSSLTGEGSPLHF
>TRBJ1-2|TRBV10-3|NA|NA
TGTGCCATCAGTGAGGGGCTCTCATCTAACTATGGCTACACCTTC
CAISEGLSSNYGYTF
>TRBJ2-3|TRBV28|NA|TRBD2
TGTGCCAGCAGTCTTGGACTAGCGGGCCTCACAGATACGCAGTATTTT
CASSLGLAGLTDTQYF
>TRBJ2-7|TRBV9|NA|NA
TGTGCCAGCAGCGTAGACCGAGGACTATCCTACGAGCAGTACTTC
CASSVDRGLSYEQYF
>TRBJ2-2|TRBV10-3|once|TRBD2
TGTGCCATCAGACTAGCGGGGTCCGGGGAGCTGTTTTTT
CAIRLAGSGELFF
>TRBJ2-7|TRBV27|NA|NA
TGTGCCAGCAGTTTAAGGCTAGCCAGAGATGGCTACGAGCAGTACTTC
CASSLRLARDGYEQYF
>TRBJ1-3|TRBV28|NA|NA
TGTGCCAGCAGTCCCCCCCGGGACATATCTGGAAACACCATATATTTT
CASSPPRDISGNTIYF
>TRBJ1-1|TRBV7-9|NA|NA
TGTGCCAGCAGCTTAGACAGGGACATGAACACTGAAGCTTTCTTT
CASSLDRDMNTEAFF
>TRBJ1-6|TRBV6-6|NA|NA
TGTGCCAGCAGACCTAGCTCCTATAATTCACCCCTCCACTTT
CASRPSSYNSPLHF
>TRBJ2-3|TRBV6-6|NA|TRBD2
TGTGCCAGCAGTTACCCCGGGACGGGGGGTGGTACGCAGTATTTT
CASSYPGTGGGTQYF
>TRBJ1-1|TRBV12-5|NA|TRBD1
TGTGCTAGTGGTCGCCTTCGTACAGGGGGCCGGGCTTTCTTT
CASGRLRTGGRAFF
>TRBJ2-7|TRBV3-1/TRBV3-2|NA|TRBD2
TGTGCCAGCAGCCAAGCCTCGTTACTAGCGGGAGCGGGTTACGAGCAGTACTTC
CASSQASLLAGAGYEQYF
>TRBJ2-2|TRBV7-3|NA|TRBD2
TGTGCCAGCAGCCTCGGACTAGCGGACCACACCGGGGAGCTGTTTTTT
CASSLGLADHTGELFF
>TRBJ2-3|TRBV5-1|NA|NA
TGCGCCAGCAGCCCCGCTGGGCAAGGGGTAGTTACGCAGTATTTT
CASSPAGQGVVTQYF
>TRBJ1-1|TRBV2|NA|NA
TGTGCCAGCAGTGAAGCGCGGGTAGGAGACACTGAAGCTTTCTTT
CASSEARVGDTEAFF
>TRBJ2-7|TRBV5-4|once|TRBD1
TGTGCCAGCAGCCTAACCTGGACAGGGAGTCCCTACGAGCAGTACTTC
CASSLTWTGSPYEQYF
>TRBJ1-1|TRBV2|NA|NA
TGTGCCAGCAGTGTAGGGACACAGAACACTGAAGCTTTCTTT
CASSVGTQNTEAFF
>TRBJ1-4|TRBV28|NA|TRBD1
TGTGCCAGCAGTTCACAGGGGTTGGCTAATGAAAAACTGTTTTTT
CASSSQGLANEKLFF
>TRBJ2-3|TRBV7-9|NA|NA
TGTGCCAGCACCCGGGGACTCCCCACAGATACGCAGTATTTT
CASTRGLPTDTQYF
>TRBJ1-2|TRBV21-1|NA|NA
TGTGCCAGCACGGGGGGCTACACCTTC
CASTGGYTF
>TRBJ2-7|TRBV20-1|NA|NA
TGCAGTGCTAGTGTCAGCTCCTACGAGCAGTACTTC
CSASVSSYEQYF
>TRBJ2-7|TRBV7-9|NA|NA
TGTGCCAGCAGCCCCTCTTACTCGGGTGGCACCCCGTACGAGCAGTACTTC
CASSPSYSGGTPYEQYF
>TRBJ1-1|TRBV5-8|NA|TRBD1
TGTGCCAGCAGCTTGGGACAGGGGGTCCTGAACACTGAAGCTTTCTTT
CASSLGQGVLNTEAFF
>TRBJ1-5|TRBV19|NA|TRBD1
TGTGCCAGTAGTAGAGACAGGGGGCGAGGTCAGCCCCAGCATTTT
CASSRDRGRGQPQHF
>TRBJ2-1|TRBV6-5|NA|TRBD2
TGTGCCAGCAGTAGTAGCGGGGGGCCCTACAATGAGCAGTTCTTC
CASSSSGGPYNEQFF
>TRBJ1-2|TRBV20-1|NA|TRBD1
TGCAGTGCTAGAGAGAACAGGGGCTTC
CSARENRGF
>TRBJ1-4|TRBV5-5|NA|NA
TGTGCCAGCACCCCGTCCCCTTCATCCGGGACAAGGAGGGAAAAACTGTTTTTT
CASTPSPSSGTRREKLFF
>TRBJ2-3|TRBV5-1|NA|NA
TGCGCCAGCAGCTTCAGGGATAAGAGCACAGATACGCAGTATTTT
CASSFRDKSTDTQYF